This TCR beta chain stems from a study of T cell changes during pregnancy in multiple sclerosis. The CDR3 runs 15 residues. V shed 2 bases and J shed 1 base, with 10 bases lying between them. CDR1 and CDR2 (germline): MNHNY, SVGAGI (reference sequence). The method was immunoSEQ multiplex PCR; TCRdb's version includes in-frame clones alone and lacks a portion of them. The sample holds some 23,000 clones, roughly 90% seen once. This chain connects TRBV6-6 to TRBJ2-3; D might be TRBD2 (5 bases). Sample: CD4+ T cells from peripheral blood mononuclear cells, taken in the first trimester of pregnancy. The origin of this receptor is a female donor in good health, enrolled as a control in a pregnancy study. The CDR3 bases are TGTGCCAGCAGTTACCCCCGGGGTGGCACAGATACGCAGTATTTT. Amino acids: CASSYPRGGTDTQYF.